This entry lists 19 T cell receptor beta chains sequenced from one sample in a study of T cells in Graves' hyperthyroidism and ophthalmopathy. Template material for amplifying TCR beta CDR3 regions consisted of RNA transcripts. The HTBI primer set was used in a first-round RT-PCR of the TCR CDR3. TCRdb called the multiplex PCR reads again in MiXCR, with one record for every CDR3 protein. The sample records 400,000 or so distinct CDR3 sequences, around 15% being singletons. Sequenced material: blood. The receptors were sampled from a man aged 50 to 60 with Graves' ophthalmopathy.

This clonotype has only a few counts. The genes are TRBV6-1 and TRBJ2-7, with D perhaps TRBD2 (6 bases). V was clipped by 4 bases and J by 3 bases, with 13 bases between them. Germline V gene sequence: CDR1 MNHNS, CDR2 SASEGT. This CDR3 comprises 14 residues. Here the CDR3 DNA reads TGTGCCAGCAGTGTAGCGGCTTTTCGCTACGAGCAGTACTTC. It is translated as CASSVAAFRYEQYF.

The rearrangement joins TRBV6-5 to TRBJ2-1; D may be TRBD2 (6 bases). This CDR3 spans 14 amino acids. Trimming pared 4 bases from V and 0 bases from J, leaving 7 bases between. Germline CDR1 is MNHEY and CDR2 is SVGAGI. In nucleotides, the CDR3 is TGTGCCAGCAGTTTAGCGGCCTCCTACAATGAGCAGTTCTTC. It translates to CASSLAASYNEQFF.

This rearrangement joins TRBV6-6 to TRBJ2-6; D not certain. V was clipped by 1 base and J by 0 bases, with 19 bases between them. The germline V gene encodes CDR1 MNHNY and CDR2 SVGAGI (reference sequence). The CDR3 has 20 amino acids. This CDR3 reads CASSYFPSGSRPSGANVLTF. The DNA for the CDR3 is TGTGCCAGCAGTTACTTCCCATCCGGGTCCCGACCCTCTGGGGCCAACGTCCTGACTTTC.

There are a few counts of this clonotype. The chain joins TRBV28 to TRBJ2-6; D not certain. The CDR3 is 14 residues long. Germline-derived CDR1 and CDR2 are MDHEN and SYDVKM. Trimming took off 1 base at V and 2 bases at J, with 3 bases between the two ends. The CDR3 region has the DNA TGTGCCAGCAGTTTATCCCCTGGGGCCAACGTCCTGACTTTC. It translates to CASSLSPGANVLTF. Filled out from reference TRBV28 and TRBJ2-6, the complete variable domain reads DVKVTQSSRYLVKRTGEKVFLECVQDMDHENMFWYRQDPGLGLRLIYFSYDVKMKEKGDIPEGYSVSREKKERFSLILESASTNQTSMYLCASSLSPGANVLTFGAGSRLTVL.

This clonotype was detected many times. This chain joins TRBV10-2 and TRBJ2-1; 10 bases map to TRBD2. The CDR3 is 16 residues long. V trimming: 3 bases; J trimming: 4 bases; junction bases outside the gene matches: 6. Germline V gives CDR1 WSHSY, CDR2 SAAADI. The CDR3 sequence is CASSDLGLADYNEQFF. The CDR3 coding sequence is TGCGCCAGCAGTGACCTCGGACTAGCGGATTACAATGAGCAGTTCTTC.

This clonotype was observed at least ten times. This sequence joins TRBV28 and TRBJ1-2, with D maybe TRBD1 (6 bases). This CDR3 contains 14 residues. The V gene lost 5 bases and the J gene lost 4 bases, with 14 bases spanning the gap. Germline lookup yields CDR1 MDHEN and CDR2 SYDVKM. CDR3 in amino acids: CASSPLLGAYGYTF. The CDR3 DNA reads TGTGCCAGCAGTCCATTACTGGGGGCCTATGGCTACACCTTC.

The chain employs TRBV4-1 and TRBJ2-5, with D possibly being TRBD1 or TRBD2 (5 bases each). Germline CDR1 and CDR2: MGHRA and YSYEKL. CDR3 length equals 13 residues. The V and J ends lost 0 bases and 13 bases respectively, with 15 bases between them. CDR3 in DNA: TGCGCCAGCAGCCAAGAATCTTTTGGGACGCTGTACTTC. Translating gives CASSQESFGTLYF.

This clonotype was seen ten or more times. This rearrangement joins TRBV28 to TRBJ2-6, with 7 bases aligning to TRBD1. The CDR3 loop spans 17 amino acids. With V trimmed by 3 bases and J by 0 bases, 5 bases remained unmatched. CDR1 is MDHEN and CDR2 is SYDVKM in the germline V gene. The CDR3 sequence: CASSFRQGVSGANVLTF. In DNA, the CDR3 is TGTGCCAGCAGTTTCCGACAGGGAGTCTCTGGGGCCAACGTCCTGACTTTC.

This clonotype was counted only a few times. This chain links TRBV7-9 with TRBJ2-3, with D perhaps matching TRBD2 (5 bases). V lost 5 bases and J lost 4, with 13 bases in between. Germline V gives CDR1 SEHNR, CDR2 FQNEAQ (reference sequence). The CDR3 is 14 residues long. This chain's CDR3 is CASSRAAGSDTQYF. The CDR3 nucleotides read TGTGCCAGCAGCCGAGCGGCTGGGTCAGATACGCAGTATTTT.

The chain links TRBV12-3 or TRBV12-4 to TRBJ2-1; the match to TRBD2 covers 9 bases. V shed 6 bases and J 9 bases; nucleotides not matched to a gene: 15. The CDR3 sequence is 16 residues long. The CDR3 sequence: CASSRGTSNAWGEQFF. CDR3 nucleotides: TGTGCCAGCAGCCGCGGGACTAGCAACGCCTGGGGTGAGCAGTTCTTC.

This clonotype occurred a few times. CDR3 sequence (DNA): TGCAGTGCTAGAGCCTACAGGGTGGGGGAGACCCAGTACTTC. This codes for CSARAYRVGETQYF. The chain employs TRBV20-1 and TRBJ2-5, with a possible D match to TRBD1 (6 bases). Germline values: CDR1 DFQATT, CDR2 SNEGSKA (reference sequence). Trimming left V 1 base short and J 5 bases short, with 14 bases between. The CDR3 has 14 amino acids.

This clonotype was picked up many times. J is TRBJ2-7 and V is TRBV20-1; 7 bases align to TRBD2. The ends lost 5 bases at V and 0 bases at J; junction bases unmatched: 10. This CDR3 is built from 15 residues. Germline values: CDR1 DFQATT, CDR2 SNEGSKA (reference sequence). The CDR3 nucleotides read TGCAGTGCTGAGGGCGGGGGTTTCGGCTCCTACGAGCAGTACTTC. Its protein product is CSAEGGGFGSYEQYF.

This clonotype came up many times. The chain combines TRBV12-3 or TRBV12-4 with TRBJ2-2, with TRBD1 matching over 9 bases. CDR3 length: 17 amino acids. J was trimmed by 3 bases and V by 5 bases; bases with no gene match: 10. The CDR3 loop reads CASSTGTGRWYTGELFF. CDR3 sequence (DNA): TGTGCCAGCAGTACGGGGACAGGGAGATGGTACACCGGGGAGCTGTTTTTT.

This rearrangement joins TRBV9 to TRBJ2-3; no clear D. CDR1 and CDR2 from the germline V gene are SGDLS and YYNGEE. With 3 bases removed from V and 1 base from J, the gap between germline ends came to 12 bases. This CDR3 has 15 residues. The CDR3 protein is CASSGSGLRTDTQYF. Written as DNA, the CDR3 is TGTGCCAGCAGCGGATCCGGGTTGCGCACAGATACGCAGTATTTT.

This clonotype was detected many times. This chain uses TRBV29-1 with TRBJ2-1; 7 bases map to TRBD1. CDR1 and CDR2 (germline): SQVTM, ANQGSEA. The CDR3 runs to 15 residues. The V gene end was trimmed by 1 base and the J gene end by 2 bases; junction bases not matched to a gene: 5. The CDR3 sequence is CSVEGYRGPYNEQFF. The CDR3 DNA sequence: TGCAGCGTTGAAGGATACAGGGGTCCCTACAATGAGCAGTTCTTC.

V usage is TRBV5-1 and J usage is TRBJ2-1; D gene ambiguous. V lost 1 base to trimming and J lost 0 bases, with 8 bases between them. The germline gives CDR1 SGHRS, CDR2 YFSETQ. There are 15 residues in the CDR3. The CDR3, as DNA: TGCGCCAGCAGCTTGTCACTAAACTCCTACAATGAGCAGTTCTTC. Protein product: CASSLSLNSYNEQFF.

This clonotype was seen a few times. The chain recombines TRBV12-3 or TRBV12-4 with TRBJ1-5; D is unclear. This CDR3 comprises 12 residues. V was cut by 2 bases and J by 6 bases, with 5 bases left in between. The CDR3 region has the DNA TGTGCCAGCAGTTTATCCGGTCAGCCCCAGCATTTT. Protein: CASSLSGQPQHF.

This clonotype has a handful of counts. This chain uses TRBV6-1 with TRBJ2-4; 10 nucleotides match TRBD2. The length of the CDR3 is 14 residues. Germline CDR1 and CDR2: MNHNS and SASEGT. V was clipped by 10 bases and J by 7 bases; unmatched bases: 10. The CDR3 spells CATLRAGGPNIQYF. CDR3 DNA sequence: TGTGCCACCCTTAGAGCGGGAGGGCCGAACATTCAGTACTTC.

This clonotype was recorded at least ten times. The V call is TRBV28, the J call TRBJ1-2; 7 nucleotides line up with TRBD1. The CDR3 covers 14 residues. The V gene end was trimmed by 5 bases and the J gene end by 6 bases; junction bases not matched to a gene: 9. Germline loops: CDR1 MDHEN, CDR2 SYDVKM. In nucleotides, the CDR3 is TGTGCCAGCAGTACACGGACAGGAGATGATGGCTACACCTTC. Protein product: CASSTRTGDDGYTF.